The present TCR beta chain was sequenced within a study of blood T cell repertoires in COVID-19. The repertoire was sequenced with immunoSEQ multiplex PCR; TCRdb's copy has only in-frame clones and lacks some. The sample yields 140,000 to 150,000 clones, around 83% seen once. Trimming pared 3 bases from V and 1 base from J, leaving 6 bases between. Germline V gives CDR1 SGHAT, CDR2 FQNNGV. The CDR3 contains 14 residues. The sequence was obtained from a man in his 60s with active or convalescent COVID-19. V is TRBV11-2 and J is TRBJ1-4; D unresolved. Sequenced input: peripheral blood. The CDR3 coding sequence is TGTGCCAGCAGCTTGGCCGTAACTAATGAAAAACTGTTTTTT. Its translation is CASSLAVTNEKLFF.